A single sample is the source of the 29 T cell receptor beta chains below, sequenced in a study of T cells in localized non-small cell lung cancer. TCRdb's copy holds only in-frame clones and misses some; the assay was immunoSEQ multiplex PCR. The table includes about 52,000 clones, around 84% detected once. The sample here was PBMCs, taken before any cancer treatment. Receptors originate from a female donor with stage II lung adenocarcinoma.

V is TRBV30 and J is TRBJ2-7; D unclear. The germline V gene encodes CDR1 GTSNPN and CDR2 SVGIG (reference sequence). The CDR3 extends over 13 amino acids. Trimming took 5 bases from V and 2 from J, leaving 13 bases between them. The CDR3 sequence: CAWDSPPAYEQYF. In DNA form, the CDR3 reads TGTGCCTGGGACTCCCCACCGGCCTACGAGCAGTACTTC.

The chain is built from TRBV2 and TRBJ2-7; D may be TRBD1 (5 bases). Germline CDR1 is SNHLY and CDR2 is FYNNEI. This CDR3 has 13 residues. The V gene lost 3 bases and the J gene lost 5 bases, with 11 bases spanning the gap. The CDR3 here is CASSDTRADEQYF. The CDR3 DNA reads TGTGCCAGCAGTGACACCAGGGCCGACGAGCAGTACTTC.

V gene TRBV4-1 combines with J gene TRBJ1-2; D is perhaps TRBD1 (5 bases). Trimming pared 1 base from V and 3 bases from J, leaving 9 bases between. The CDR3 spans 14 residues. Germline CDR1 and CDR2: MGHRA and YSYEKL. The CDR3 sequence: CASSQGAGDYGYTF. CDR3 sequence (DNA): TGCGCCAGCAGCCAAGGGGCGGGGGACTATGGCTACACCTTC.

The V gene is TRBV5-4, the J gene TRBJ1-1, with a tentative D call TRBD1 (5 bases). This CDR3 spans 14 amino acids. V was pared by 3 bases and J by 13 bases, with 22 bases between. CDR1 is SGHNT, CDR2 YYREEE, per germline (reference sequence). The CDR3 loop is CASSYLPQGVGGFF. CDR3 DNA: TGTGCCAGCAGCTATCTACCCCAGGGTGTGGGAGGTTTCTTT.

The table lists this clone with a count of one. The chain joins TRBV10-2 to TRBJ1-2; D gene ambiguous. The CDR3 loop spans 15 amino acids. Trimming stripped 2 bases from V and 4 bases from J, with 14 bases between. Per germline, CDR1 WSHSY and CDR2 SAAADI. The CDR3 region is CASSEVIDGAYGYTF. The CDR3 region has the DNA TGCGCCAGCAGTGAGGTTATTGACGGAGCCTATGGCTACACCTTC.

This chain uses TRBV6-4 with TRBJ2-3; 7 bases are a match to TRBD2. The CDR3 loop spans 14 amino acids. J was trimmed by 5 bases and V by 3 bases; bases with no gene match: 5. Germline V gene sequence: CDR1 MRHNA, CDR2 SNTAGT. CDR3 protein: CASSELGLEDTQYF. CDR3 DNA sequence: TGTGCCAGCAGTGAGCTAGGACTAGAAGATACGCAGTATTTT.

V is TRBV6-1 and J is TRBJ1-2, with D possibly TRBD1 on 5 matching bases. The CDR3 is 14 residues long. From germline, CDR1 is MNHNS and CDR2 SASEGT. V lost 7 bases to trimming and J lost 2 bases, with 14 bases between them. The CDR3: CASTLGLLNYGYTF. The CDR3 DNA sequence: TGTGCCAGCACCCTGGGACTGCTCAACTATGGCTACACCTTC.

The rearrangement uses TRBV7-9 and TRBJ1-1, with TRBD1 as a possible D gene (6 bases). V was pared by 1 base and J by 1 base, with 16 bases between. The CDR3 sequence is 17 residues long. Germline CDR1 and CDR2: SEHNR and FQNEAQ (reference sequence). CDR3 amino acids: CASSLVGVGGWNTEAFF. CDR3 DNA sequence: TGTGCCAGCAGCTTAGTAGGGGTTGGGGGCTGGAACACTGAAGCTTTCTTT.

The chain uses TRBV9 and TRBJ1-2; TRBD1 matches 9 bases. CDR1 is SGDLS and CDR2 is YYNGEE in the germline V gene. Germline trimming cut 0 bases from V and 5 bases from J; bases unmatched to any gene: 5. CDR3 length: 15 residues. This CDR3 reads CASSVGNRGLYGYTF. The CDR3 DNA sequence: TGTGCCAGCAGCGTAGGAAACAGGGGGCTGTATGGCTACACCTTC.

The rearrangement links TRBV11-2 to TRBJ2-1, with 11 bases matching TRBD2. From germline, CDR1 is SGHAT and CDR2 FQNNGV. J was trimmed by 2 bases and V by 5 bases; bases with no gene match: 2. This CDR3 has 15 residues. CDR3 residues: CASSQTSGAYNEQFF. In DNA form, the CDR3 reads TGTGCCAGCAGCCAGACTAGCGGGGCCTACAATGAGCAGTTCTTC.

The V gene is TRBV9, the J gene TRBJ2-3, with 8 positions matching TRBD2. The V and J ends lost 2 bases and 0 bases, in that order; junction bases with no gene match: 5. This CDR3 has 16 residues. The V gene's germline CDR1 is SGDLS and CDR2 YYNGEE. Written as DNA, the CDR3 is TGTGCCAGCAGCGTTTCTGGCGGGGGGAGCACAGATACGCAGTATTTT. Protein product: CASSVSGGGSTDTQYF.

This rearrangement joins TRBV7-2 to TRBJ2-3; 8 bases align to TRBD2. CDR3 length equals 17 residues. V trimming: 5 bases; J trimming: 3 bases; junction bases outside the gene matches: 13. CDR1 and CDR2 from the germline V gene are SGHTA and FQGNSA. CDR3 sequence reads: CASSPLGSAGGTDTQYF. As DNA, the CDR3 is TGTGCCAGCAGCCCTCTCGGTTCGGCGGGGGGTACAGATACGCAGTATTTT.

The V call is TRBV6-1, the J call TRBJ1-1, with D possibly TRBD1 on 6 matching bases. This CDR3 has 15 amino acids. V was pared by 4 bases and J by 1 base, with 13 bases between. Germline loops: CDR1 MNHNS, CDR2 SASEGT. The CDR3 DNA sequence: TGTGCCAGCAGTGTACGAGGGGGGGGGAACACTGAAGCTTTCTTT. Translated: CASSVRGGGNTEAFF.

This sequence joins TRBV5-1 and TRBJ2-2; no reliable D call. CDR3 size: 15 residues. V lost 0 bases to trimming and J lost 7 bases, with 13 bases between them. CDR1 and CDR2 (germline): SGHRS, YFSETQ. The CDR3 spells CASSLGSARNGELFF. CDR3 nucleotide sequence: TGCGCCAGCAGCTTGGGGTCAGCGAGAAACGGGGAGCTGTTTTTT.

This clone has just a few counts. The gene calls are TRBV2 and TRBJ2-7; the D gene is possibly TRBD1 (5 bases). The V end lost 7 bases, the J end lost 1 base, and 8 bases lay between the germline ends. The V gene's germline CDR1 is SNHLY and CDR2 FYNNEI. The length of the CDR3 is 12 residues. The CDR3 coding sequence is TGTGCCAGCAAACAGGAATCCTACGAGCAGTACTTC. Translation gives CASKQESYEQYF. The full variable domain, with the rest looked up from reference TRBV2 and TRBJ2-7, is EPEVTQTPSHQVTQMGQEVILRCVPISNHLYFYWYRQILGQKVEFLVSFYNNEISEKSEIFDDQFSVERPDGSNFTLKIRSTKLEDSAMYFCASKQESYEQYFGPGTRLTVT.

This chain joins TRBV10-2 and TRBJ2-7, with 9 bases fitting TRBD1. This CDR3 has 16 amino acids. Per the germline V gene, CDR1 is WSHSY and CDR2 is SAAADI. With V trimmed by 5 bases and J by 3 bases, 11 bases remained unmatched. In DNA form, the CDR3 reads TGCGCCAGCAGTTACTATCCGGGACAGGGTATCTACGAGCAGTACTTC. Translated: CASSYYPGQGIYEQYF.

The chain joins TRBV18 to TRBJ1-1; 7 positions agree with TRBD1. V shed 6 bases and J 1 base; nucleotides not matched to a gene: 5. CDR3 length: 14 amino acids. Germline V gene sequence: CDR1 KGHSH, CDR2 LQKENI. The chain's CDR3 is CASSQGVGNTEAFF. The CDR3 DNA sequence: TGTGCCAGCTCCCAGGGGGTCGGGAACACTGAAGCTTTCTTT.

The rearrangement joins TRBV4-2 to TRBJ2-7; 7 bases are shared with TRBD1. Germline assignment: CDR1 LGHNA and CDR2 YNFKEQ. Germline trimming cut 0 bases from V and 2 bases from J; bases unmatched to any gene: 16. The CDR3 totals 19 residues. The CDR3 sequence is CASSQDWSDATGLAYEQYF. CDR3 sequence (DNA): TGTGCCAGCAGCCAAGATTGGTCCGATGCGACAGGGCTAGCCTACGAGCAGTACTTC.

The chain links TRBV19 to TRBJ1-4; D might be TRBD1 (6 bases). The CDR3 covers 15 residues. The germline gives CDR1 LNHDA, CDR2 SQIVND (reference sequence). Trimming shortened V by 8 bases and J by 3 bases, and 16 bases separated the two germline ends. The CDR3 DNA reads as TGTGCCAGTCTACCCCGCAGGGGATCTAATGAAAAACTGTTTTTT. Translation: CASLPRRGSNEKLFF. The entire variable domain, with the rest obtained from reference TRBV19 and TRBJ1-4, is as follows: DGGITQSPKYLFRKEGQNVTLSCEQNLNHDAMYWYRQDPGQGLRLIYYSQIVNDFQKGDIAEGYSVSREKKESFPLTVTSAQKNPTAFYLCASLPRRGSNEKLFFGSGTQLSVL.

The CDR3 region has the DNA TGTGCTAGTGGTTTGGCCATCAGGGAAACTGAAGCTTTCTTT. It is translated as CASGLAIRETEAFF. The rearrangement links TRBV12-5 to TRBJ1-1; the D gene is possibly TRBD1 (5 bases). Germline V CDR1 and CDR2: LGHNT, FRNRAP. The CDR3 contains 14 residues. The V end was cut by 1 base, the J end by 5 bases, with 11 bases between.

The genes are TRBV27 and TRBJ2-7, with 11 positions matching TRBD1. After removal of 5 bases from V and 7 bases from J, the junction contained 7 bases not matched to a gene. Germline V gene lookup returns CDR1 MNHEY and CDR2 SMNVEV (reference sequence). CDR3 length: 14 residues. The CDR3 coding sequence is TGTGCCAGCAGTCAAGGACAGGGGGCAGGGGAGCAGTACTTC. It codes for CASSQGQGAGEQYF.

There are a few counts of this clone. J is TRBJ2-4 and V is TRBV7-9, with D perhaps being TRBD1 or TRBD2 (5 bases each). V shed 5 bases and J shed 0 bases, with 14 bases lying between them. CDR1 and CDR2 from the germline V gene are SEHNR and FQNEAQ (reference sequence). The CDR3 loop spans 16 amino acids. CDR3 in amino acids: CASSLGTAVAKNIQYF. CDR3 coding DNA: TGTGCCAGCAGCCTAGGGACGGCTGTAGCCAAAAACATTCAGTACTTC.

The genes are TRBV7-8 and TRBJ2-7; D is unresolved. The CDR3 has 11 residues. V shed 8 bases and J shed 5 bases, with 10 bases lying between them. Germline values: CDR1 SGHVS, CDR2 FQNEAQ. In DNA, the CDR3 is TGTGCCAGCGGGGTTAAGAACGAGCAGTACTTC. The encoded protein is CASGVKNEQYF.

This clone rates as medium-sized. The CDR3, as DNA: TGTGCCAGCGCCAGGGACGCTGACTACGAGCAGTACTTC. Its translation is CASARDADYEQYF. The chain carries TRBV7-2 and TRBJ2-7, with D perhaps matching TRBD1 or TRBD2 (5 bases each). V was trimmed by 8 bases and J by 3 bases, leaving 14 bases between them. Looked up from germline, CDR1 is SGHTA and CDR2 is FQGNSA. This CDR3 is 13 amino acids long.

A few counts support this clone. CDR3: CASSVEEDRAVNTIYF. The CDR3 bases are TGTGCCAGCAGCGTAGAGGAGGACAGGGCGGTGAACACCATATATTTT. V is TRBV9 and J is TRBJ1-3, with 8 bases identical to TRBD1. The junction had 9 bases not matched to a gene; V was cut back by 0 bases and J by 7 bases. Per germline, CDR1 SGDLS and CDR2 YYNGEE. The CDR3 covers 16 residues.

The CDR3 DNA reads TGTGCCAGCAGTGAATATGTTGGGGGACTTGGCTACACCTTC. This codes for CASSEYVGGLGYTF. V gene TRBV2 combines with J gene TRBJ1-2; D is possibly TRBD1 (5 bases). The CDR3 covers 14 residues. The germline gives CDR1 SNHLY, CDR2 FYNNEI. With 2 bases removed from V and 7 bases from J, the gap between germline ends came to 14 bases.

The chain recombines TRBV15 with TRBJ2-3; D may be TRBD2 (6 bases). Germline V CDR1 and CDR2: LNHNV, YYDKDF (reference sequence). V dropped 3 bases and J dropped 2 bases, with 12 bases sitting between them. The CDR3 runs to 15 residues. This CDR3 is CATSRLRGITDTQYF. CDR3 sequence (DNA): TGTGCCACCAGCAGGCTACGGGGGATCACAGATACGCAGTATTTT.

V is TRBV6-1 and J is TRBJ2-1; TRBD1 matches at 7 bases. The CDR3 is 15 residues long. Germline V gene data show CDR1 as MNHNS and CDR2 as SASEGT. With 4 bases clipped from V and 9 bases from J, the junction kept 12 bases outside the gene matches. The CDR3 protein is CASSAAGGGGGEQFF. The CDR3 DNA follows: TGTGCCAGCAGTGCCGCAGGGGGTGGGGGCGGTGAGCAGTTCTTC.

The rearrangement uses TRBV6-6 and TRBJ1-1, with no clear D. Trimming took off 2 bases at V and 2 bases at J, with 9 bases between the two ends. The CDR3 is made up of 14 amino acids. Per the germline V gene, CDR1 is MNHNY and CDR2 is SVGAGI (reference sequence). Written as DNA, the CDR3 is TGTGCCAGCAGTTACCGGCCAACCAACACTGAAGCTTTCTTT. This gives the protein CASSYRPTNTEAFF.